A selection of T cell receptor beta chains follows, all from one sample in a study of OX40 agonist ivuxolimab in advanced cancers. Repertoires were generated with immunoSEQ multiplex PCR, while TCRdb's copy carries only in-frame clones and drops some. The sample includes 86,000 or so clones, around 94% of them seen just once. The sequencing here drew on CD4+ or CD8+ T cells sorted from blood, taken in a trial of the OX40 agonist ivuxolimab. These receptors originate from an adult with an advanced solid tumor such as melanoma, head and neck, liver or kidney cancer. Each CDR3 is given with its conserved first and last residue. The D gene is left open where the match is weak. Clone size is stated in some rows and not others, as once, few, many or a class when expanded.

D gene	V gene	J gene	clone size	CDR3 DNA	CDR3 protein
TRBD1	TRBV10-2	TRBJ1-1	.	TGCGCCAGCAGCTCTCTCGGGACAGGGGGGGAAGGAGCTTTCTTT	CASSSLGTGGEGAFF
.	TRBV18	TRBJ2-7	.	TGTGCCAGCTCACCACGGTCGAAAGGCTCCTACGAGCAGTACTTC	CASSPRSKGSYEQYF
.	TRBV10-3	TRBJ1-2	.	TGTGCCATCAGCTCGGGACTGGGGTCGAACTATGGCTACACCTTC	CAISSGLGSNYGYTF
.	TRBV6-5	TRBJ2-1	.	TGTGCCAGCAGTTTCTTAGGGGACAATGAGCAGTTCTTC	CASSFLGDNEQFF
.	TRBV7-2	TRBJ1-1	once	TGTGCCAGCAGCTTAGATCAGGAAACTGAAGCTTTCTTT	CASSLDQETEAFF
.	TRBV5-1	TRBJ1-1	.	TGCGCCAGCAGCTTGAATCTAGGGCGGACTCGCGCTGAAGCTTTCTTT	CASSLNLGRTRAEAFF
.	TRBV5-4	TRBJ1-2	.	TGTGCCAGCAGCTCAGGAGGGCAGATCGGCTACACCTTC	CASSSGGQIGYTF
.	TRBV5-4	TRBJ2-5	once	TGTGCCAGCAGCAGACGTGCCGGGACACAGGAGACCCAGTACTTC	CASSRRAGTQETQYF
.	TRBV5-1	TRBJ1-1	once	TGCGCCAGCAGCTTGGCGTTCTCGCGGCGTCTAAACACTGAAGCTTTCTTT	CASSLAFSRRLNTEAFF
.	TRBV10-3	TRBJ1-2	few	TGTGCCATCAGTGACAGGAGCTATGGCTACACCTTC	CAISDRSYGYTF
.	TRBV2	TRBJ1-1	.	TGTGCCAGCAAAGGAGAGTACAACACTGAAGCTTTCTTT	CASKGEYNTEAFF
TRBD2	TRBV28	TRBJ2-7	.	TGTGCCAGCAGTACACCAGTGACTAGCGGGAGTTACGAGCAGTACTTC	CASSTPVTSGSYEQYF
TRBD2	TRBV9	TRBJ2-2	once	TGTGCCAGCAGCGTACGAAGCGGGGGGAACACCGGGGAGCTGTTTTTT	CASSVRSGGNTGELFF
.	TRBV2	TRBJ1-5	few	TGTGCCAGCAGTGAAGTGAATCAGCCCCAGCATTTT	CASSEVNQPQHF
TRBD1	TRBV10-3	TRBJ2-5	once	TGTGCCATCGGGCAGGGGGAGGAGACCCAGTACTTC	CAIGQGEETQYF
.	TRBV7-9	TRBJ2-3	.	TGTGCCAGCAGCCCTTCCGGGGGGCGATCCACAGATACGCAGTATTTT	CASSPSGGRSTDTQYF
.	TRBV6-5	TRBJ1-2	.	TGTGCCAGCAGTCCTCAGGGTCTCTATGGCTACACCTTC	CASSPQGLYGYTF
TRBD2	TRBV27	TRBJ2-1	once	TGTGCCAGCAGTTTGTTACTAGCGGGAGATTATGAGCAGTTCTTC	CASSLLLAGDYEQFF
.	TRBV5-4	TRBJ1-1	.	TGTGCCAGCAGCAAGGGACGGCTAAACACTGAAGCTTTCTTT	CASSKGRLNTEAFF
.	TRBV19	TRBJ1-1	.	TGTGCCAGTAGTAGGGCAGGGCCTCGGAACACTGAAGCTTTCTTT	CASSRAGPRNTEAFF
.	TRBV5-5	TRBJ1-1	.	TGTGCCAGCAGCTTGCCGGGGGGCGTCATCGACACTGAAGCTTTCTTT	CASSLPGGVIDTEAFF
TRBD1	TRBV5-4	TRBJ1-2	.	TGTGCCAGCAGTCGGGACAGCACAGCTAACTATGGCTACACCTTC	CASSRDSTANYGYTF
.	TRBV10-3	TRBJ1-6	.	TGTGCCATCACTGAGGTCTTGGGTGGGGGTTCACCCCTCCACTTT	CAITEVLGGGSPLHF
.	TRBV9	TRBJ2-7	.	TGTGCCAGCAGCGTCAGCGAGGCGGCAAGCTCCTACGAGCAGTACTTC	CASSVSEAASSYEQYF
.	TRBV7-9	TRBJ1-1	.	TGTGCCAGCAGCTTAAGAGAAATGAACACTGAAGCTTTCTTT	CASSLREMNTEAFF
.	TRBV15	TRBJ2-5	.	TGTGCCACCAGCTTTCCCCAGAGTAGCGGACAAGAGACCCAGTACTTC	CATSFPQSSGQETQYF
TRBD1	TRBV7-6	TRBJ2-7	once	TGTGCCAGCAGCCCAACCCGACAGGGTTCCTACGAGCAGTACTTC	CASSPTRQGSYEQYF
.	TRBV19	TRBJ1-4	.	TGTGCCAGTAGTATAAGGCAGGGTGGCGAAAAACTGTTTTTT	CASSIRQGGEKLFF
.	TRBV6-5	TRBJ2-5	few	TGTGCCAGCACCTCCAGCAGGCAAGAGACCCAGTACTTC	CASTSSRQETQYF
.	TRBV9	TRBJ1-4	.	TGTGCCAGCAGCGTAGGGCCTACCCATGAAAAACTGTTTTTT	CASSVGPTHEKLFF
.	TRBV18	TRBJ2-7	.	TGTGCCAGCTCACCAAGTATGACTCTGGACGAGCAGTACTTC	CASSPSMTLDEQYF
.	TRBV19	TRBJ1-2	once	TGTGCCAGTCAGCCTTGGGGGGCCTCTAACTATGGCTACACCTTC	CASQPWGASNYGYTF
.	TRBV2	TRBJ2-2	once	TGTGCCAGCAGTGAAGGAGGGTGGAAATCAACCGGGGAGCTGTTTTTT	CASSEGGWKSTGELFF
TRBD1	TRBV5-8	TRBJ1-5	.	TGTGCCAGCAGCTGGGACAGGGGCCAGCCCCAGCATTTT	CASSWDRGQPQHF
TRBD1	TRBV5-1	TRBJ2-2	.	TGCGCCAGCAGCCCTGACAGGGTGAACACCGGGGAGCTGTTTTTT	CASSPDRVNTGELFF
TRBD2	TRBV7-2	TRBJ2-1	.	TGTGCCAGCAGCTCCACCACTAGCGTGGAGCAGTTCTTC	CASSSTTSVEQFF
TRBD1	TRBV7-9	TRBJ2-5	.	TGTGCCAGCAGCCTGACAGGGGGCTCAGAGACCCAGTACTTC	CASSLTGGSETQYF
TRBD1	TRBV5-1	TRBJ2-7	.	TGCGCCAGCAGCTTGACAGGGGGAGGCGAGCAGTACTTC	CASSLTGGGEQYF
TRBD1	TRBV29-1	TRBJ2-1	.	TGCAGCTCCCGACAGGGGTCCTACAATGAGCAGTTCTTC	CSSRQGSYNEQFF
.	TRBV7-9	TRBJ1-1	.	TGTGCCAGCAGCTTCGACCCCAACACTGAAGCTTTCTTT	CASSFDPNTEAFF
.	TRBV5-1	TRBJ2-2	.	TGCGCCAGCAGCTACCATGGGCCGGGACTCTCGAACACCGGGGAGCTGTTTTTT	CASSYHGPGLSNTGELFF
.	TRBV5-6	TRBJ2-5	.	TGTGCCAGCAGGTACCTTGGCGAGGGGAACCAAGAGACCCAGTACTTC	CASRYLGEGNQETQYF
.	TRBV5-1	TRBJ1-4	once	TGCGCCAGCAGCTTGGCCTCAGGGGCTAATGAAAAACTGTTTTTT	CASSLASGANEKLFF
.	TRBV5-8	TRBJ1-1	.	TGTGCCAGCAGCTTGTTGAAGAGACAGCTGAACACTGAAGCTTTCTTT	CASSLLKRQLNTEAFF
TRBD2	TRBV18	TRBJ2-1	once	TGTGCCAGCTCCCCAAGGAGCGGGGGGGCCGGCAATGAGCAGTTCTTC	CASSPRSGGAGNEQFF